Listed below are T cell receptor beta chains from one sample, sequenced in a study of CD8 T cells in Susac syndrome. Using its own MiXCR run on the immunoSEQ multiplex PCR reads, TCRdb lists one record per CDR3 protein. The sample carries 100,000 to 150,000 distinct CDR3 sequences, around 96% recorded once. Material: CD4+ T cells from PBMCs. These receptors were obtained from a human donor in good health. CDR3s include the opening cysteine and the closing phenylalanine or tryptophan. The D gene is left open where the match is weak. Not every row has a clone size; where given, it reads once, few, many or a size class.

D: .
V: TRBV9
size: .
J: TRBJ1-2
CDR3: CASSVGTPGYGYTF
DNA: TGTGCCAGCAGCGTCGGGACCCCTGGGTATGGCTACACCTTC

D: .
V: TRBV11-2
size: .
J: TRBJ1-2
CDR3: CASSSRGFYGYTF
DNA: TGTGCCAGCAGTTCCAGGGGTTTCTATGGCTACACCTTC

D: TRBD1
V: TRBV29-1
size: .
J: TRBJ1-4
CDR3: CSVAGGDEKLFF
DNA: TGCAGCGTTGCAGGGGGGGATGAAAAACTGTTTTTT

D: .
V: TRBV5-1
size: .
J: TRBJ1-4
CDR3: CASSRDGATNEKLFF
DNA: TGCGCCAGCAGTCGGGACGGCGCAACTAATGAAAAACTGTTTTTT

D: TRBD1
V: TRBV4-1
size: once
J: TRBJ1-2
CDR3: CASTPGDSLYGYTF
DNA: TGCGCCAGCACCCCAGGGGACAGCCTCTATGGCTACACCTTC

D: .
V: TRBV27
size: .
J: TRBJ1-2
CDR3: CASSPRSPYGYTF
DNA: TGTGCCAGCAGTCCAAGATCCCCCTATGGCTACACCTTC

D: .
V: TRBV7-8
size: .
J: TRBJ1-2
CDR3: CASSPSHMSYGYTF
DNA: TGTGCCAGCAGCCCAAGTCATATGTCCTATGGCTACACCTTC

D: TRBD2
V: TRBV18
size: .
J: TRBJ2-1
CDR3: CASSPRRESGRAYNEQFF
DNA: TGTGCCAGCTCCCCACGGCGAGAAAGCGGGAGAGCCTACAATGAGCAGTTCTTC

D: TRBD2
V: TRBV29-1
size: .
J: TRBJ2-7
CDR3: CSVASRDPRGRTSGSSYEQYF
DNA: TGCAGCGTAGCGAGCCGGGACCCAAGGGGCCGTACTAGCGGGAGCTCCTACGAGCAGTACTTC

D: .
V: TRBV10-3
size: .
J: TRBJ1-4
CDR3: CAISDGSQGEKLFF
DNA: TGTGCCATCAGTGACGGGAGCCAGGGTGAAAAACTGTTTTTT

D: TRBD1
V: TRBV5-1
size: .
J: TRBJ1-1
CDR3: CASSSDRDGEAFF
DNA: TGCGCCAGCAGCTCGGACAGGGACGGGGAAGCTTTCTTT

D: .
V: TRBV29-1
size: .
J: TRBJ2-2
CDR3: CSVGGEMNTGELFF
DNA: TGCAGCGTTGGGGGAGAAATGAACACCGGGGAGCTGTTTTTT

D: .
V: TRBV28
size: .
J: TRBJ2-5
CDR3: CASSLRGAETQYF
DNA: TGTGCCAGCAGTTTAAGGGGCGCGGAGACCCAGTACTTC

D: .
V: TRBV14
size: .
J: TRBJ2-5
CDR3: CASTYTAGTQETQYF
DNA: TGTGCCAGCACTTACACGGCGGGGACCCAAGAGACCCAGTACTTC

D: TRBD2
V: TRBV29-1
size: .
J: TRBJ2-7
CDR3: CSVGREDYEQYF
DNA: TGCAGCGTTGGGCGGGAGGACTACGAGCAGTACTTC

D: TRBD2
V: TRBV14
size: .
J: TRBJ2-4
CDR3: CASSQGGTSGLLAKNIQYF
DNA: TGTGCCAGCAGCCAAGGAGGGACTAGCGGTCTCTTAGCCAAAAACATTCAGTACTTC

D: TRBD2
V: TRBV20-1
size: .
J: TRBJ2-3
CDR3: CSAPSGSNTDTQYF
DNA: TGCAGTGCCCCAAGCGGGAGTAACACAGATACGCAGTATTTT

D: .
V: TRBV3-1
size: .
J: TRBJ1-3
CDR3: CASRQGSPGNTIYF
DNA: TGTGCCAGCAGACAGGGCAGCCCAGGAAACACCATATATTTT

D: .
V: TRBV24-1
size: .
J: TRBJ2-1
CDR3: CATSDGYRSNEQFF
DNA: TGTGCCACCAGTGATGGTTACCGTAGCAATGAGCAGTTCTTC

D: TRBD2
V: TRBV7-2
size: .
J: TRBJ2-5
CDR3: CASSPIAGVETQYF
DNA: TGTGCCAGCAGCCCGATAGCGGGAGTGGAGACCCAGTACTTC

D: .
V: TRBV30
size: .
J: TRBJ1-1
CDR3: CAWSVYRADTEAFF
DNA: TGTGCCTGGAGTGTATACAGGGCGGACACTGAAGCTTTCTTT

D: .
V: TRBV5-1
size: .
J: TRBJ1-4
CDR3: CASSQQPGLANEKLFF
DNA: TGCGCCAGCAGCCAGCAGCCCGGGTTGGCTAATGAAAAACTGTTTTTT

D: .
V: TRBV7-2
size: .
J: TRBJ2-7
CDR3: CASREGSGGGYEQYF
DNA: TGTGCCAGCAGAGAAGGTAGCGGAGGGGGCTACGAGCAGTACTTC

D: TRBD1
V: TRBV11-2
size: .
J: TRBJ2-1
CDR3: CASSSSTLRNRGLYNEQFF
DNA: TGTGCCAGCAGTTCCTCGACCTTACGGAACAGGGGTCTATACAATGAGCAGTTCTTC

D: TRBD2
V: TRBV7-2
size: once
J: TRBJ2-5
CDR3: CASSLRGLAGVQETQYF
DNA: TGTGCCAGCAGCTTAAGAGGTCTAGCGGGTGTCCAAGAGACCCAGTACTTC

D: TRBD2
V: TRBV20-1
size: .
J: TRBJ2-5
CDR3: CSAGLAGGQETQYF
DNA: TGCAGTGCTGGTTTAGCGGGAGGGCAAGAGACCCAGTACTTC

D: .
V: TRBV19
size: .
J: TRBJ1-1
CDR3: CASFRGMNTEAFF
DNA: TGTGCCAGCTTCAGGGGTATGAACACTGAAGCTTTCTTT

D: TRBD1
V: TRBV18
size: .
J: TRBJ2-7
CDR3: CASSPQQGTSSYEQYF
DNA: TGTGCCAGCTCACCTCAACAGGGGACGAGCTCCTACGAGCAGTACTTC

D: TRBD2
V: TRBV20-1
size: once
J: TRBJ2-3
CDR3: CSGRTSGSTDTQYF
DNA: TGCAGTGGCCGGACTAGCGGGAGCACAGATACGCAGTATTTT

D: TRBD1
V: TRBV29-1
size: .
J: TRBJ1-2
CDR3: CSVDGQGIGYGYTF
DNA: TGCAGCGTTGACGGACAGGGGATCGGCTATGGCTACACCTTC

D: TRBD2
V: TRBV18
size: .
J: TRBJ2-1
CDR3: CASSPRREGDNEQFF
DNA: TGTGCCAGCTCACCAAGGCGGGAGGGGGACAATGAGCAGTTCTTC

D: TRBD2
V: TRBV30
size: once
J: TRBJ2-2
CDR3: CAWSGLAGGRGELFF
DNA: TGTGCCTGGAGTGGACTAGCGGGAGGTCGCGGGGAGCTGTTTTTT

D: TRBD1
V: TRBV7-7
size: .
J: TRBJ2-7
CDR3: CASSRTGDPSYEQYF
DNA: TGTGCTAGCAGCCGGACAGGGGATCCCTCCTACGAGCAGTACTTC

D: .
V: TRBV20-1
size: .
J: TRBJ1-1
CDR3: CSARDRRVTEAFF
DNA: TGCAGTGCTAGAGATCGCAGGGTCACTGAAGCTTTCTTT

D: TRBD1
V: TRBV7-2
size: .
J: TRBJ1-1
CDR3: CASSPPGGLGNTEAFF
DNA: TGTGCCAGCAGCCCCCCAGGGGGCCTGGGGAACACTGAAGCTTTCTTT

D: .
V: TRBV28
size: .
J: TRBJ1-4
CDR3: CASSLPGGGNEKLFF
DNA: TGTGCCAGCAGTCTTCCGGGCGGCGGTAATGAAAAACTGTTTTTT

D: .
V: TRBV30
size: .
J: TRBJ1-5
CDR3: CAWSVGGNSNQPQHF
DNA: TGTGCCTGGAGTGTAGGGGGGAATAGCAATCAGCCCCAGCATTTT

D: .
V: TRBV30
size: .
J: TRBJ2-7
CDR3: CAWNIGRLGEQYF
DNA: TGTGCCTGGAATATTGGGCGGTTGGGCGAGCAGTACTTC

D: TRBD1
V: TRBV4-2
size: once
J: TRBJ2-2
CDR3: CASSQGGQGARTGELFF
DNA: TGTGCCAGCAGCCAAGGCGGACAGGGGGCGCGCACCGGGGAGCTGTTTTTT

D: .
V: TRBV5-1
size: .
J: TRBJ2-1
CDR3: CASSLEMKGPLNWFF
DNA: TGCGCCAGCAGCTTGGAGATGAAGGGCCCGTTAAATTGGTTCTTC

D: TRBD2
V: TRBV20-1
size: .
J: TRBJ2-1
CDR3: CSARGGTGTSGSYEQFF
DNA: TGCAGTGCTAGAGGCGGAACCGGGACTAGCGGGAGTTATGAGCAGTTCTTC

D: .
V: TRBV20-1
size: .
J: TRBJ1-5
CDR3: CSAQEPRGTAAAQPQHF
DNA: TGCAGTGCTCAGGAACCCCGGGGGACCGCGGCCGCTCAGCCCCAGCATTTT

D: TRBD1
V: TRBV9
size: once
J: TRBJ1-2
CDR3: CASSVRGQGFYGYTF
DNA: TGTGCCAGCAGCGTGCGGGGACAGGGCTTCTATGGCTACACCTTC

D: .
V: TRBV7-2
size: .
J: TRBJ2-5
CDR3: CASSFRTEETQYF
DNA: TGTGCCAGCAGCTTCCGGACAGAAGAGACCCAGTACTTC

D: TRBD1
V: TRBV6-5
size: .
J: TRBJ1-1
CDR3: CASSYAGQVNTEAFF
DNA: TGTGCCAGCAGTTACGCTGGACAGGTGAACACTGAAGCTTTCTTT

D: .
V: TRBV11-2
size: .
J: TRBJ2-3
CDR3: CASTYRTQYF
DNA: TGTGCCAGCACTTATAGAACGCAGTATTTT

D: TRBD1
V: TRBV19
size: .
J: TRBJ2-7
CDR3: CASRVEGARYEQYF
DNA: TGTGCCAGTAGAGTCGAGGGGGCGCGTTACGAGCAGTACTTC